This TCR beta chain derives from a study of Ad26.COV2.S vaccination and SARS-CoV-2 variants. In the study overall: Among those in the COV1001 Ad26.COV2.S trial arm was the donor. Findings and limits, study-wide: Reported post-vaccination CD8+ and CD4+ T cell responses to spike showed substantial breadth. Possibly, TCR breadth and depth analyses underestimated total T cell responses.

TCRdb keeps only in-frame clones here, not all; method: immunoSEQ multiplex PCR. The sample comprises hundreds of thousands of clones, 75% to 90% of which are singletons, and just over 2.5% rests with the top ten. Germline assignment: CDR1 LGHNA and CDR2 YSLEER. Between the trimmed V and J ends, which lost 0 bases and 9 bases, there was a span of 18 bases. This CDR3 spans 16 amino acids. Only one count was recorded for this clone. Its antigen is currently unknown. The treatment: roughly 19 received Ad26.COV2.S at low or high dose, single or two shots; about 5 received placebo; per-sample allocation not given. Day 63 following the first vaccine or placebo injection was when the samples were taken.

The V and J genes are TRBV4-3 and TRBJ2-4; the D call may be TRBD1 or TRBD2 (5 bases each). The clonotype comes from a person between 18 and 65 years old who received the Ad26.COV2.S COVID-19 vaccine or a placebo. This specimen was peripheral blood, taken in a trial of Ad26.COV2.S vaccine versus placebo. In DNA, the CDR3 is TGCGCCAGCAGCCAAGATACAGGCCCGGGGTCCGGCATTCAGTACTTC. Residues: CASSQDTGPGSGIQYF.